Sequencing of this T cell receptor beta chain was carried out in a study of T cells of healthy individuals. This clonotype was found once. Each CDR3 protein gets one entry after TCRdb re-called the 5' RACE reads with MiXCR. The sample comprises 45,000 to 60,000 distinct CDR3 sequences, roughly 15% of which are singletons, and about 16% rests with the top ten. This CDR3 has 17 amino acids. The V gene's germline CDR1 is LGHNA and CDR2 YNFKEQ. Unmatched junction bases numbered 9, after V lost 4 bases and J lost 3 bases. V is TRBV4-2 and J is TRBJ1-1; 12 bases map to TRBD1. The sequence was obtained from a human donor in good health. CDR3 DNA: TGTGCCAGCAGCCCCCGAGGGACAGGGGGCTTAGACACTGAAGCTTTCTTT. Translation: CASSPRGTGGLDTEAFF.